Reported below is one TCR beta chain. The target of this receptor is not known. No base quality values were provided; no much bigger clone lies one nucleotide off. Reading from cysteine to phenylalanine, the CDR3 counts 13 amino acids. The sequence is cut down to CDR3 DNA, 39 bases in frame from base 1. The germline V gene gives CDR1 as WSHSY and CDR2 as SAAADI. V trim: 6 bases; J trim: 8 bases; unmatched bases: 5. Samples from volunteer blood donors who had recovered from COVID-19 were contributed by a second Seattle source. Each collaborating institution followed its own protocols to collect whole blood in K2EDTA tubes. For TCRbeta analysis, collaborators shipped samples in one of three forms: frozen whole blood, isolated PBMCs, or DNA extracted from either of those sample types. The sample comes from a study of blood T cell repertoires in COVID-19 (dated by TCRdb to the early 2020s). The study in broad terms: Samples from collaborators originated in the United States, Italy and Spain and spanned both the acute and convalescent phases of COVID-19. Where HLA class I and class II types were available, the types were taken from metadata supplied by the sample provider, not from assay-based typing. The repertoires were released in a freely available public database intended as a resource for research on the immune response to SARS-CoV-2. Sample metadata almost always included a de-identified subject ID, COVID-19 status, age in years and sex. Subjects who had been exposed to COVID-19, were actively infected with it, or had recovered from it provided the deeply sampled blood TCRbeta repertoires that made up the dataset. The prospective study material was composed of cDNA or gDNA derived from T cells, B-cell-depleted T cells, or PBMCs. Samples were obtained from the ongoing ImmuneRACE study (first 160 participants) and from over a thousand subjects provided by 6 global collaborators. The study at large found these results: The quantity of clinical and demographic metadata differed by source and by participant and was supplied without curation.

TCRbeta CDR3 regions were amplified from genomic DNA by means of the immunoSEQ Assay, a bias-controlled multiplex PCR. Concerning the study's data processing: Nucleated cell counts per sample were estimated from amplification of reference gene primers within the assay. To quantify the absolute abundance of each unique TCRbeta CDR3 rearrangement, sequence reads were collapsed and filtered. Productive Simpson clonality was computed per sample as the square root of Simpson's diversity index over productive rearrangements. Imported from immuneACCESS, the table was reduced by TCRdb to in-frame sequences with V and J called. These copies leave out some clones; in studies compared against another copy, an unresolved V gene accounts for under half, and the cause of the remainder is not known. Clonal size and the V and J genes are those of that table, whereas D and trimming came from the DNA. This sample lists some 210,000 clones; under 90% were detected once. The ten top clones hold around 6% of the sample.

The chain links TRBV10-2 with TRBJ2-5; 11 nucleotides in the junction match TRBD2. This clonotype was sampled from a man aged 55 to 70 who had recovered from COVID-19. The specimen sequenced was peripheral blood. The CDR3 region has the sequence CASSSLAGGTQYF. The nucleotide sequence is TGCGCCAGCAGCAGCCTAGCGGGGGGAACCCAGTACTTC.